This TCR beta chain was sequenced for a study of CD8 T cells in ankylosing spondylitis. Overall study results and limits: A TCR beta motif made of under 10 highly homologous variants seemed typical of ankylosing spondylitis blood. Prior literature has documented some motif variants in synovial fluid and blood from reactive arthritis.

5'-RACE, quantitative and with molecular barcodes, yielded the TCR beta libraries. TCRdb reanalysed the 5' RACE reads using MiXCR and keeps one entry per CDR3 protein. This sample has about 220,000 distinct CDR3 sequences; under 30% occur once, and the top ten carry approximately 6.6%. This clonotype was counted at least ten times. The antigen is unknown. V lost 0 bases to trimming and J lost 4 bases; unmatched junction nucleotides: 16. The CDR3 contains 19 residues. CDR1 is DFQATT and CDR2 is SNEGSKA in the germline V gene (reference sequence). The sample consisted of blood, either unsorted or a sorted T cell fraction (not recorded which). The chain uses TRBV20-1 and TRBJ2-5; the match to TRBD2 covers 11 bases. This clonotype originated in a male donor with ankylosing spondylitis or in good health (not recorded which). CDR3 DNA: TGCAGTGCTAGAGAAGGGGGCTTTGGTAGCGGGAGGGCCTTAGAGACCCAGTACTTC. It translates to CSAREGGFGSGRALETQYF.